The 17 T cell receptor beta chains listed next were all sequenced from one sample in a study of blood T cell repertoires in COVID-19. TCRdb keeps only in-frame clones here, not all; method: immunoSEQ multiplex PCR. The sample yields tens of thousands of clones, 90% to 95% seen once. Sequenced material: peripheral blood. The receptors shown here come from a human donor in a cohort sampled during active COVID-19.

V and J are TRBV5-1 and TRBJ2-7, with 9 positions matching TRBD1. J lost 3 bases, V lost 0 bases, and 7 bases had no gene match. Germline V gives CDR1 SGHRS, CDR2 YFSETQ. This CDR3 has 16 amino acids. The DNA of the CDR3 is TGCGCCAGCAGCTTGGGGGCCGGGACAGGGCGCTACGAGCAGTACTTC. It specifies CASSLGAGTGRYEQYF.

This clone was recorded once. DNA for the CDR3: TGTGCCTGGAGTAACGACAATACGCAGTATTTT. Protein: CAWSNDNTQYF. The chain combines TRBV30 with TRBJ2-3; D remains ambiguous. This CDR3 is 11 amino acids long. Trimming left V 2 bases short and J 7 bases short, with 7 bases between. Germline values: CDR1 GTSNPN, CDR2 SVGIG (reference sequence).

This chain joins TRBV7-3 and TRBJ2-3; 7 bases align to TRBD2. The V and J ends lost 6 bases and 0 bases, in that order; junction bases with no gene match: 6. The germline V gene has CDR1 SGHTA and CDR2 FQGTGA. The CDR3 runs to 15 residues. The CDR3 DNA sequence: TGTGCCAGCAGTTCCGTGCGGGGGAGCACAGATACGCAGTATTTT. Translated: CASSSVRGSTDTQYF.

This chain connects TRBV5-8 to TRBJ2-7, with 13 bases that match TRBD2. Germline lookup yields CDR1 SGHTS and CDR2 YDEGEE. This CDR3 comprises 16 residues. The V segment lost 3 bases and the J segment 0 bases; nucleotides outside the gene matches: 3. CDR3 sequence reads: CASSSGTSGVSYEQYF. The DNA for the CDR3 is TGTGCCAGCAGCTCGGGGACTAGCGGGGTCTCCTACGAGCAGTACTTC.

The rearrangement joins TRBV24-1 to TRBJ2-1, with D perhaps matching TRBD2 (5 bases). The CDR3 is 14 residues long. Trimming took off 2 bases at V and 8 bases at J, with 12 bases between the two ends. The germline V gene encodes CDR1 KGHDR and CDR2 SFDVKD. The CDR3 DNA sequence: TGTGCCACCAGTGATTATGTAGCGAGGGATGAGCAGTTCTTC. Protein product: CATSDYVARDEQFF.

The chain is built from TRBV11-1 and TRBJ2-3; 7 nucleotides agree with TRBD2. Germline V gene data show CDR1 as SGHAT and CDR2 as FQDESV (reference sequence). Unmatched junction bases numbered 6, after V lost 10 bases and J lost 5 bases. The CDR3 runs 12 residues. CDR3 region: CATAGVRDTQYF. The CDR3, as DNA: TGTGCCACCGCGGGGGTTCGAGATACGCAGTATTTT.

The gene calls are TRBV6-4 and TRBJ2-4; 10 bases match TRBD2. The CDR3 is 19 amino acids. With V trimmed by 0 bases and J by 3 bases, 11 bases remained unmatched. CDR1 is MRHNA, CDR2 SNTAGT, per germline. CDR3 residues: CASSDSFKRGGCVKNIQYF. As DNA, the CDR3 is TGTGCCAGCAGTGACTCTTTCAAGCGGGGGGGCTGTGTCAAAAACATTCAGTACTTC.

The rearrangement links TRBV5-1 to TRBJ1-2; a possible D gene is TRBD1 (6 bases). Germline values: CDR1 SGHRS, CDR2 YFSETQ. The CDR3 contains 14 residues. Deletions cut 1 base from V and 1 base from J, with 8 bases between. CDR3 DNA sequence: TGCGCCAGCAGCTTGTTACAGGGTAACTATGGCTACACCTTC. Translated: CASSLLQGNYGYTF.

This sequence joins TRBV21-1 and TRBJ1-2; the table assigns TRBD1, which was not confirmed against the DNA. TRBV21-1 is designated a pseudogene. CDR3 length: 16 residues. The CDR3 DNA reads TGTGCCAGCAGCGATAGTTTCGGGGGACAGGGGAGCGGCTACACCTTC. Its protein product is CASSDSFGGQGSGYTF.

V usage is TRBV6-5 and J usage is TRBJ2-5; no definite D call. Germline CDR1 and CDR2: MNHEY and SVGAGI. The CDR3 spans 14 residues. V was trimmed by 0 bases and J by 5 bases, leaving 10 bases between them. The CDR3 DNA follows: TGTGCCAGCAGTTACTCGCTAGGAAGGGAGACCCAGTACTTC. Its translation: CASSYSLGRETQYF.

The V call is TRBV11-2, the J call TRBJ1-1; no clear D. Trimming left V 1 base short and J 4 bases short, with 19 bases between. Per the germline V gene, CDR1 is SGHAT and CDR2 is FQNNGV. The CDR3 consists of 17 residues. The CDR3 DNA follows: TGTGCCAGCAGCTTAGGTTTGAGAGGGCCACGGCGCACTGAAGCTTTCTTT. This sequence encodes CASSLGLRGPRRTEAFF.

The rearrangement uses TRBV19 and TRBJ1-1, with TRBD1 matching over 9 bases. CDR3 length equals 13 residues. CDR1 LNHDA and CDR2 SQIVND come from the germline V gene (reference sequence). With V trimmed by 5 bases and J by 4 bases, 2 bases remained unmatched. CDR3 DNA: TGTGCCAGTAGTCCACAGGGGGCCACTGAAGCTTTCTTT. Translated, it gives CASSPQGATEAFF.

This clone appeared a few times. CDR3 protein: CASSVWGTGEQFF. The CDR3 nucleotides are TGTGCCAGCAGCGTATGGGGGACAGGCGAGCAGTTCTTC. This chain uses TRBV9 with TRBJ2-1, with 8 bases that match TRBD1. The CDR3 is made up of 13 amino acids. The trim removed 1 base at V and 10 bases at J, leaving 4 bases unmatched. Germline CDR1 is SGDLS and CDR2 is YYNGEE.

This clone was observed a handful of times. The chain employs TRBV7-2 and TRBJ1-2; D gene ambiguous. V lost 1 base and J lost 11, with 17 bases in between. The germline gives CDR1 SGHTA, CDR2 FQGNSA. The CDR3 is 14 residues long. For the CDR3, the DNA is TGTGCCAGCAGCTTAGGCCCGTCGACATCGGAATACACCTTC. Its protein is CASSLGPSTSEYTF.

V gene TRBV3-1 (or the pseudogene TRBV3-2) combines with J gene TRBJ2-3; TRBD2 agrees at 8 bases. J was trimmed by 5 bases and V by 3 bases; bases with no gene match: 16. The CDR3 loop spans 18 amino acids. From germline, CDR1 is LGHDT and CDR2 YNNKEL (reference sequence). The CDR3 coding sequence is TGTGCCAGCAGCCAGTTTCGAGCGTCCGGGGGGGGCGGAGATACGCAGTATTTT. Protein sequence: CASSQFRASGGGGDTQYF.

This clone came up a few times. CDR3 sequence: CASSNRGSEQYF. The DNA of the CDR3 is TGTGCCAGCAGTAACAGGGGTTCCGAGCAGTACTTC. V is TRBV7-3 and J is TRBJ2-7, with 7 bases that match TRBD1. J gave up 6 bases and V 6 bases, and 5 bases lay outside the gene matches. CDR3 length equals 12 residues. Looked up from germline, CDR1 is SGHTA and CDR2 is FQGTGA.

V is TRBV2 and J is TRBJ1-1; D perhaps matches TRBD1 (6 bases). Germline values: CDR1 SNHLY, CDR2 FYNNEI. V was pared by 4 bases and J by 4 bases, with 13 bases between. This CDR3 region has 14 residues. CDR3: CASSVARGSTEAFF. The CDR3 DNA reads as TGTGCCAGCAGTGTGGCCAGGGGAAGCACTGAAGCTTTCTTT.